The 17 T cell receptor beta chains below were found in one sample sequenced in a study of shared clonotypes between healthy human individuals. TCRdb keeps only in-frame clones here, not all; method: immunoSEQ multiplex PCR. This sample carries millions of clones, approximately 95% of them seen once, and the ten largest clones take 0.39%. The sequenced material came from naive CD4+ T cells from PBMCs. The subset was: CD45RA+ positively selected. The receptor source for this set is a man younger than 30 in good health. Some clones in this sample may be carry-over from other donors' samples.

The CDR3 nucleotides are TGTGCCAGCAGCTTCGAAGCGCCGGGTTCGGGGGCAGATACGCAGTATTTT. As protein: CASSFEAPGSGADTQYF. J is TRBJ2-3 and V is TRBV7-2; a weak D match, TRBD2 (6 bases). Germline CDR1 is SGHTA and CDR2 is FQGNSA. Between the trimmed V and J ends, which lost 3 bases and 4 bases, there was a span of 20 bases. The CDR3 sequence is 17 residues long.

CDR3 in DNA: TGTGCCAGCAGCTTATACGGGACTAGCGAACAAGAGACCCAGTACTTC. Protein sequence: CASSLYGTSEQETQYF. The rearrangement links TRBV5-8 to TRBJ2-5; 10 nucleotides line up with TRBD2. Germline CDR1 is SGHTS and CDR2 is YDEGEE. Losses at the gene ends were 2 bases for V and 2 bases for J; bases not matched to a gene: 6. The CDR3 is 16 amino acids.

The chain couples TRBV7-2 to TRBJ2-3; TRBD2 matches at 10 bases. V was pared by 0 bases and J by 5 bases, with 8 bases of the junction left unmatched. CDR1 SGHTA and CDR2 FQGNSA come from the germline V gene. The CDR3 runs to 17 residues. CDR3: CASSLASSGSLRDTQYF. In nucleotides, the CDR3 is TGTGCCAGCAGCTTAGCTTCTAGCGGGAGTCTTAGAGATACGCAGTATTTT.

This sequence joins TRBV28 and TRBJ1-2; the match to TRBD1 covers 9 bases. V gave up 6 bases and J gave up 4 bases; unmatched junction bases: 9. Germline V gives CDR1 MDHEN, CDR2 SYDVKM. The CDR3 runs to 15 residues. The CDR3 region is CASSPGTGSGYGYTF. CDR3 nucleotide sequence: TGTGCCAGCAGCCCCGGGACAGGGAGCGGCTATGGCTACACCTTC.

The chain joins TRBV25-1 to TRBJ2-4; a weak D match, TRBD2 (6 bases). V was pared by 6 bases and J by 1 base, with 13 bases between. Germline V lookup: CDR1 MGHDK, CDR2 SYGVNS. This CDR3 has 15 amino acids. CDR3 loop: CASSQEGPAKNIQYF. As DNA, the CDR3 is TGTGCCAGCAGCCAGGAGGGACCGGCCAAAAACATTCAGTACTTC.

The V and J genes are TRBV6-5 and TRBJ1-2; D ambiguous. V was trimmed by 4 bases and J by 3 bases, leaving 9 bases between them. The CDR3 length is 13 residues. CDR1 MNHEY and CDR2 SVGAGI come from the germline V gene. The CDR3 region has the DNA TGTGCCAGCAGTTCCCTTTATGACTATGGCTACACCTTC. Residues: CASSSLYDYGYTF.

V and J are TRBV5-1 and TRBJ2-2, with D unclear. V shed 1 base and J shed 2 bases, with 9 bases lying between them. The CDR3 has 15 residues. Germline V lookup: CDR1 SGHRS, CDR2 YFSETQ. CDR3 sequence: CASSLPQTNTGELFF. The CDR3 bases are TGCGCCAGCAGCTTGCCACAGACCAACACCGGGGAGCTGTTTTTT. Looking up the rest from reference TRBV5-1 and TRBJ2-2 gives the full variable domain: KAGVTQTPRYLIKTRGQQVTLSCSPISGHRSVSWYQQTPGQGLQFLFEYFSETQRNKGNFPGRFSGRQFSNSRSEMNVSTLELGDSALYLCASSLPQTNTGELFFGEGSRLTVL.

CDR3 protein: CASSQALAGGRGETQYF. CDR3 DNA: TGCGCCAGCAGCCAAGCGCTAGCGGGAGGGCGGGGGGAGACCCAGTACTTC. This chain connects TRBV4-3 to TRBJ2-5; 12 bases map to TRBD2. V trimming: 1 base; J trimming: 5 bases; junction bases outside the gene matches: 8. CDR3 length: 17 amino acids. The V gene's germline CDR1 is LGHNA and CDR2 YSLEER.

This chain links TRBV12-5 with TRBJ2-3, with D perhaps TRBD2 (6 bases). This CDR3 is 14 amino acids long. Germline V lookup: CDR1 LGHNT, CDR2 FRNRAP. The ends were cut back, 6 bases at V and 2 bases at J, with 12 bases in the middle. CDR3: CASGTGEPTDTQYF. The CDR3 coding sequence is TGTGCTAGTGGGACGGGAGAACCCACAGATACGCAGTATTTT.

The chain joins TRBV14 to TRBJ2-2; 7 bases match TRBD2. Germline CDR1 reads SGHDN; CDR2 reads FVKESK. The V and J ends lost 1 base and 3 bases, in that order; junction bases with no gene match: 5. This CDR3 has 16 residues. CDR3 sequence: CASSQGPGGYTGELFF. CDR3 sequence (DNA): TGTGCCAGCAGCCAAGGGCCGGGGGGATACACCGGGGAGCTGTTTTTT.

The chain recombines TRBV19 with TRBJ2-5; D is perhaps TRBD1 (5 bases). This CDR3 comprises 15 residues. V lost 7 bases, J lost 5 bases, and 20 bases lay in between. The germline CDR1 and CDR2 sequences are LNHDA and SQIVND (reference sequence). This CDR3 reads CASTSSGAYTETQYF. CDR3 sequence (DNA): TGTGCCAGTACCTCATCTGGGGCCTACACGGAGACCCAGTACTTC.

The chain has TRBV18 and TRBJ2-4, with TRBD1 as a possible D gene (6 bases). The CDR3 length is 15 residues. Germline CDR1 is KGHSH and CDR2 is LQKENI. V was trimmed by 4 bases and J by 0 bases, leaving 10 bases between them. CDR3 loop: CASSRAGEAKNIQYF. The CDR3 bases are TGTGCCAGCTCACGGGCAGGGGAAGCCAAAAACATTCAGTACTTC.

CDR3 amino acids: CASSESRDGTFGADTQYF. In nucleotides, the CDR3 is TGTGCCAGCAGTGAATCCAGGGACGGGACTTTCGGCGCAGATACGCAGTATTTT. The gene calls are TRBV25-1 and TRBJ2-3; weak D call: TRBD2 (6 bases). Trimming removed 1 base from V and 4 bases from J, with 21 bases in between. The CDR3 is made up of 18 amino acids. The V gene's germline CDR1 is MGHDK and CDR2 SYGVNS.

The chain joins TRBV28 to TRBJ2-7; maybe TRBD1 (5 bases). V was cut by 6 bases and J by 2 bases, with 17 bases left in between. There are 15 residues in the CDR3. CDR1 MDHEN and CDR2 SYDVKM come from the germline V gene. CDR3 nucleotide sequence: TGTGCCAGCAGACCTGCCGCAGGGATACCCTACGAGCAGTACTTC. Protein: CASRPAAGIPYEQYF.

This clone was picked up one time. V and J are TRBV27 and TRBJ1-2; the match to TRBD1 covers 12 bases. CDR3 length equals 16 residues. Unmatched junction bases numbered 11, after V lost 4 bases and J lost 8 bases. Germline V gene lookup returns CDR1 MNHEY and CDR2 SMNVEV (reference sequence). The CDR3 nucleotides read TGTGCCAGCAGTTGGCAGTCGGGACAGGGGGCCGCGGGCTACACCTTC. Protein product: CASSWQSGQGAAGYTF.

Concerning this clone: A single base separates this from a much larger clone, so it may be a read error. The same CDR3 is also encoded by other DNA sequences in this sample. The chain recombines TRBV27 with TRBJ2-5; D remains ambiguous. The CDR3 loop spans 11 amino acids. Trimming took 6 bases from V and 2 from J, leaving 4 bases between them. Per the germline V gene, CDR1 is MNHEY and CDR2 is SMNVEV (reference sequence). The CDR3: CASSFQETQYF. The CDR3 DNA is TGTGCCAGCAGCTTTCAAGAGACCCAGTACTTC.

This sequence joins TRBV15 and TRBJ1-4, with 8 positions matching TRBD1. This CDR3 is 16 amino acids long. V trimming: 5 bases; J trimming: 5 bases; junction bases outside the gene matches: 10. Germline V CDR1 and CDR2: LNHNV, YYDKDF (reference sequence). CDR3: CATSASTGTGNEKLFF. For the CDR3, the DNA is TGTGCCACCAGCGCGAGTACTGGGACAGGCAATGAAAAACTGTTTTTT.